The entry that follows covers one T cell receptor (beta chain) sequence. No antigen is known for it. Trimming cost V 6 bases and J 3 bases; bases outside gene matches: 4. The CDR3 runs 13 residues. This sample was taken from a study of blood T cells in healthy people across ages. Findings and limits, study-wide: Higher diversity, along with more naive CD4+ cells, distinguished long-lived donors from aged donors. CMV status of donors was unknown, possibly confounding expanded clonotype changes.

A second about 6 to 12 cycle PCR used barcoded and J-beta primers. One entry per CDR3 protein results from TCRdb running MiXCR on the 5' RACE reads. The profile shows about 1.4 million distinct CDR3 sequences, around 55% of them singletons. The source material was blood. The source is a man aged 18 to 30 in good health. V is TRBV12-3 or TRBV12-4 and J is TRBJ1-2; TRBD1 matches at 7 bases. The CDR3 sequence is CASRVGTDYGYTF. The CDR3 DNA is TGTGCCAGCAGAGTCGGGACAGACTATGGCTACACCTTC.